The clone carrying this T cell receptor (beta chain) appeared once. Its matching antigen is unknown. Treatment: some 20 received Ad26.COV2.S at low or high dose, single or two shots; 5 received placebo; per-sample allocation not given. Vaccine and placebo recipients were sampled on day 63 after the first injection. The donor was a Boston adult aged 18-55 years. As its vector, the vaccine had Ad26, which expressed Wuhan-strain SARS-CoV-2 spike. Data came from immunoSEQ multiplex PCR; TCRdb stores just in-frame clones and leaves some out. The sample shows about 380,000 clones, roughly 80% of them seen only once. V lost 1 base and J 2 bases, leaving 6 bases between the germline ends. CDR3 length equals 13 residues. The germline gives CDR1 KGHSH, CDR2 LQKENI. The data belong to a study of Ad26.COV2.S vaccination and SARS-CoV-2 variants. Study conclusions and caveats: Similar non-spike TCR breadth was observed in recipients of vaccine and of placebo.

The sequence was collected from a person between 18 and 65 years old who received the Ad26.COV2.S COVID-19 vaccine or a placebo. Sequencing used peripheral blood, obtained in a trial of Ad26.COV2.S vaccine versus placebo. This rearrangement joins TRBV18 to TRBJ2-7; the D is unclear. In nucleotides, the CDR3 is TGTGCCAGCTCACCACAGGGCACCTACGAGCAGTACTTC. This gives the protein CASSPQGTYEQYF.